These T cell receptor beta chains were read from a single sample in a study of PD-1 blockade in classical Hodgkin lymphoma. Some clones are missing from TCRdb's copy, which holds only in-frame ones; the method was immunoSEQ multiplex PCR. The table records 2,900 or so clones, roughly 70% of them present only once. Material: CD8+ T cells from blood, obtained at baseline. These receptors came from a human donor with classical Hodgkin lymphoma. The CDR3 runs from the conserved cysteine through the conserved F or W. Each record gives: J gene, V gene, clone size, D gene, CDR3 protein, CDR3 DNA. D genes are given only for firm matches. Expanded clones get a size class; other rows say once, few or many, or leave the size out.

j_call: TRBJ1-2; v_call: TRBV19; clone_size: once; d_call: TRBD1; cdr3_aa: CASRDRGDYGYTF; cdr3_nt: TGTGCCAGCCGGGACAGGGGGGACTATGGCTACACCTTC
j_call: TRBJ2-7; v_call: TRBV19; clone_size: .; d_call: .; cdr3_aa: CASSGARSYEQYF; cdr3_nt: TGTGCCAGTAGTGGGGCGCGGTCCTACGAGCAGTACTTC
j_call: TRBJ2-5; v_call: TRBV7-2; clone_size: few; d_call: TRBD2; cdr3_aa: CASSLEAGGLETQYF; cdr3_nt: TGTGCCAGCAGCTTAGAAGCGGGGGGTCTCGAGACCCAGTACTTC
j_call: TRBJ2-5; v_call: TRBV7-7; clone_size: .; d_call: .; cdr3_aa: CASSSGVGEETQYF; cdr3_nt: TGTGCTAGCAGCTCTGGGGTCGGCGAAGAGACCCAGTACTTC
j_call: TRBJ2-7; v_call: TRBV4-3; clone_size: .; d_call: .; cdr3_aa: CASSQDRDHSYEQYF; cdr3_nt: TGCGCCAGCAGCCAAGATAGGGACCACTCCTACGAGCAGTACTTC
j_call: TRBJ1-6; v_call: TRBV10-3; clone_size: .; d_call: .; cdr3_aa: CAITSELNSPLHF; cdr3_nt: TGTGCCATCACCTCAGAGTTAAATTCACCCCTCCACTTT
j_call: TRBJ2-7; v_call: TRBV28; clone_size: once; d_call: TRBD2; cdr3_aa: CASSLETSGGPVEQYF; cdr3_nt: TGTGCCAGCAGTTTAGAGACTAGCGGGGGCCCGGTAGAGCAGTACTTC
j_call: TRBJ2-7; v_call: TRBV27; clone_size: .; d_call: .; cdr3_aa: CASSSVDGAYEQYF; cdr3_nt: TGTGCCAGCAGTTCAGTGGACGGCGCCTACGAGCAGTACTTC
j_call: TRBJ1-5; v_call: TRBV5-5; clone_size: .; d_call: .; cdr3_aa: CASSLDWNQPQHF; cdr3_nt: TGTGCCAGCAGCTTGGACTGGAATCAGCCCCAGCATTTT
j_call: TRBJ2-7; v_call: TRBV7-2; clone_size: few; d_call: TRBD1; cdr3_aa: CASSPRTGNYEQYF; cdr3_nt: TGTGCCAGCAGCCCACGGACAGGGAACTACGAGCAGTACTTC
j_call: TRBJ1-6; v_call: TRBV6-5; clone_size: few; d_call: .; cdr3_aa: CASSPGPSGSSPLHF; cdr3_nt: TGTGCCAGCAGCCCGGGACCCTCAGGAAGTTCACCCCTCCACTTT
j_call: TRBJ1-2; v_call: TRBV9; clone_size: .; d_call: .; cdr3_aa: CASSPHGTDYGYTF; cdr3_nt: TGTGCCAGCAGCCCCCACGGTACAGACTATGGCTACACCTTC
j_call: TRBJ2-3; v_call: TRBV4-2; clone_size: .; d_call: .; cdr3_aa: CASSQDLDSGLLDTQYF; cdr3_nt: TGTGCCAGCAGCCAAGACTTGGATAGCGGACTTTTAGATACGCAGTATTTT
j_call: TRBJ2-3; v_call: TRBV7-2; clone_size: .; d_call: TRBD2; cdr3_aa: CASSQGYGGGSSTDTQYF; cdr3_nt: TGTGCCAGCAGCCAGGGCTACGGCGGGGGATCGAGCACAGATACGCAGTATTTT
j_call: TRBJ2-7; v_call: TRBV13; clone_size: .; d_call: .; cdr3_aa: CASSPGQPSSYEQYF; cdr3_nt: TGTGCCAGCAGCCCAGGACAGCCCTCCTCCTACGAGCAGTACTTC
j_call: TRBJ2-2; v_call: TRBV7-8; clone_size: once; d_call: .; cdr3_aa: CASSLASGVNTGELFF; cdr3_nt: TGTGCCAGCAGCTTAGCGTCGGGGGTGAACACCGGGGAGCTGTTTTTT
j_call: TRBJ2-7; v_call: TRBV29-1; clone_size: .; d_call: .; cdr3_aa: CSVGGDSSYEQYF; cdr3_nt: TGCAGCGTTGGGGGGGACAGCTCCTACGAGCAGTACTTC
j_call: TRBJ2-1; v_call: TRBV7-9; clone_size: .; d_call: .; cdr3_aa: CASSLDRNEQFF; cdr3_nt: TGTGCCAGCAGCTTAGACAGGAATGAGCAGTTCTTC
j_call: TRBJ1-2; v_call: TRBV4-1; clone_size: .; d_call: TRBD1; cdr3_aa: CASSLNPTGQGAKGYTF; cdr3_nt: TGCGCCAGCAGCCTTAATCCTACGGGACAGGGGGCAAAAGGCTACACCTTC
j_call: TRBJ1-5; v_call: TRBV7-6; clone_size: few; d_call: .; cdr3_aa: CASSKHGGRGEQPQHF; cdr3_nt: TGTGCCAGCAGCAAACATGGAGGTCGGGGAGAACAGCCCCAGCATTTT
j_call: TRBJ2-3; v_call: TRBV1; clone_size: .; d_call: .; cdr3_aa: CTSSQVGGADTDTQYF; cdr3_nt: TGCACCAGCAGCCAAGTCGGGGGGGCGGACACAGATACGCAGTATTTT
j_call: TRBJ2-1; v_call: TRBV28; clone_size: .; d_call: .; cdr3_aa: CASSLDSNEQFF; cdr3_nt: TGTGCCAGCAGTTTAGATTCCAATGAGCAGTTCTTC
j_call: TRBJ1-2; v_call: TRBV2; clone_size: .; d_call: TRBD1; cdr3_aa: CASSEPIPGQGAIPYGYTF; cdr3_nt: TGTGCCAGCAGTGAACCAATCCCGGGACAGGGGGCAATACCCTATGGCTACACCTTC